This is a list of T cell receptor beta chains from one sample in a study of shared clonotypes between healthy human individuals. Sequenced by immunoSEQ multiplex PCR; TCRdb stores in-frame clones only, minus some. The table lists around 2.5 million clones, approximately 93% of them singletons, with 0.35% to 0.45% in the top ten. The sequencing input was naive CD4+ T cells from PBMCs. The receptors shown here come from a man in his late teens or twenties in good health. Some clones in this sample may be carry-over from other donors' samples. CDR3s include the opening cysteine and the closing phenylalanine or tryptophan. Fields, in order: V gene, D gene, clone size, J gene, CDR3 protein, CDR3 DNA. A D gene is named only where the DNA matches it firmly. Size values are once, few and many counts, or a class for expanded clones, and some rows have none.

V gene: TRBV7-2; D gene: NA; clone size: NA; J gene: TRBJ1-2; CDR3 protein: CASSLAAGYNYGYTF; CDR3 DNA: TGTGCCAGCAGCTTAGCGGCGGGGTATAACTATGGCTACACCTTC
V gene: TRBV6-4; D gene: NA; clone size: NA; J gene: TRBJ2-1; CDR3 protein: CASSYDPLVSNEQFF; CDR3 DNA: TGTGCCAGCAGTTACGACCCCCTGGTGAGCAATGAGCAGTTCTTC
V gene: TRBV27; D gene: NA; clone size: NA; J gene: TRBJ2-5; CDR3 protein: CASSFSFQETQYF; CDR3 DNA: TGTGCCAGCAGTTTTAGTTTTCAAGAGACCCAGTACTTC
V gene: TRBV5-1; D gene: TRBD1; clone size: NA; J gene: TRBJ1-2; CDR3 protein: CASSQDREGRYTF; CDR3 DNA: TGCGCCAGCAGCCAGGACAGGGAAGGCCGCTACACCTTC
V gene: TRBV5-1; D gene: NA; clone size: NA; J gene: TRBJ2-1; CDR3 protein: CASSSGQTLGEQFF; CDR3 DNA: TGCGCCAGCAGCTCCGGACAGACCCTTGGTGAGCAGTTCTTC
V gene: TRBV30; D gene: NA; clone size: NA; J gene: TRBJ1-1; CDR3 protein: CAWRGQPNTEAFF; CDR3 DNA: TGTGCCTGGAGGGGACAACCGAACACTGAAGCTTTCTTT
V gene: TRBV10-3; D gene: NA; clone size: NA; J gene: TRBJ2-6; CDR3 protein: CAISIAKGANVLTF; CDR3 DNA: TGTGCCATCAGTATCGCTAAGGGGGCCAACGTCCTGACTTTC
V gene: TRBV2; D gene: NA; clone size: NA; J gene: TRBJ2-7; CDR3 protein: CASRYSYEQYF; CDR3 DNA: TGTGCCAGCAGGTACAGCTACGAGCAGTACTTC
V gene: TRBV7-3; D gene: NA; clone size: NA; J gene: TRBJ2-4; CDR3 protein: CASSPLFQYF; CDR3 DNA: TGTGCCAGCAGCCCCTTATTTCAGTACTTC
V gene: TRBV13; D gene: TRBD1; clone size: NA; J gene: TRBJ2-3; CDR3 protein: CASSLSSRDRATDTQYF; CDR3 DNA: TGTGCCAGCAGCTTATCGTCCCGGGACAGGGCCACAGATACGCAGTATTTT
V gene: TRBV27; D gene: NA; clone size: NA; J gene: TRBJ2-7; CDR3 protein: CASSGGGAGDHEQYF; CDR3 DNA: TGTGCCAGCAGCGGGGGCGGAGCAGGGGACCACGAGCAGTACTTC
V gene: TRBV5-1; D gene: TRBD2; clone size: NA; J gene: TRBJ2-5; CDR3 protein: CASSGLTSGFQETQYF; CDR3 DNA: TGCGCCAGCAGCGGATTGACTAGCGGCTTCCAAGAGACCCAGTACTTC
V gene: TRBV20-1; D gene: NA; clone size: few; J gene: TRBJ1-1; CDR3 protein: CSASPGVAFF; CDR3 DNA: TGCAGTGCTAGCCCGGGGGTGGCTTTCTTT
V gene: TRBV7-2; D gene: NA; clone size: NA; J gene: TRBJ2-7; CDR3 protein: CASSLGMVRANYEQYF; CDR3 DNA: TGTGCCAGCAGCTTAGGAATGGTACGGGCCAACTACGAGCAGTACTTC
V gene: TRBV5-6; D gene: NA; clone size: NA; J gene: TRBJ1-2; CDR3 protein: CASSPTEIYGYTF; CDR3 DNA: TGTGCCAGCAGCCCCACAGAGATCTATGGCTACACCTTC